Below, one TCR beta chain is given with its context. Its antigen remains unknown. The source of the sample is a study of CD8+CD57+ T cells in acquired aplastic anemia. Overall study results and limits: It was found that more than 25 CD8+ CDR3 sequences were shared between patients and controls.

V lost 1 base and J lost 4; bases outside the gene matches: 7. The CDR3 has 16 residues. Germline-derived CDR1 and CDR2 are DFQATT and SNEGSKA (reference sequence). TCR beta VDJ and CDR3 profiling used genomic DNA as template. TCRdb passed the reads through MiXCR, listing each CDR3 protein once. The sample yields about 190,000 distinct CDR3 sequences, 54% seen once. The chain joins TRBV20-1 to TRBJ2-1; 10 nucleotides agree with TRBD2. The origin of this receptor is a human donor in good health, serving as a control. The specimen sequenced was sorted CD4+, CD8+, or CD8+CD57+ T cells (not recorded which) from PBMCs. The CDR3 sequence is CSARARAGGHYNEQFF. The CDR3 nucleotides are TGCAGTGCTAGAGCGCGAGCGGGGGGGCATTACAATGAGCAGTTCTTC.